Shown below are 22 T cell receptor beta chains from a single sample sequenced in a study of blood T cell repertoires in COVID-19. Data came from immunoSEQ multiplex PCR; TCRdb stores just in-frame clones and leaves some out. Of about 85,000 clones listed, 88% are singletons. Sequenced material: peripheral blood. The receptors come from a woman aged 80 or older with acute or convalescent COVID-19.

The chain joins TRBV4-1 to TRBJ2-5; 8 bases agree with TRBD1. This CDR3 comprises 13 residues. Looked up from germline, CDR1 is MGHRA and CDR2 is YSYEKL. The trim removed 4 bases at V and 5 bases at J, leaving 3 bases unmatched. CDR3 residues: CASSRDRGETQYF. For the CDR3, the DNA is TGCGCCAGCAGCCGAGACAGGGGTGAGACCCAGTACTTC.

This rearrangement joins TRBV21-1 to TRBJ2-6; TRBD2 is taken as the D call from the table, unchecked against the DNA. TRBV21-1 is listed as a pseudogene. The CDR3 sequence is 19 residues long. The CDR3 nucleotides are TGTGCCAGCAGCAACCCGGGACTAGCGGGTAGCTCTGGGGCCAACGTCCTGACTTTC. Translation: CASSNPGLAGSSGANVLTF.

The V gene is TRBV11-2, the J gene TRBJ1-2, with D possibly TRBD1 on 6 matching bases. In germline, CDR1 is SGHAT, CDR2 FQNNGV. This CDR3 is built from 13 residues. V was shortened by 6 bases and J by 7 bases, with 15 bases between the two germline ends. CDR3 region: CASSTGNARGYTF. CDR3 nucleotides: TGTGCCAGCAGTACAGGGAATGCGCGTGGCTACACCTTC.

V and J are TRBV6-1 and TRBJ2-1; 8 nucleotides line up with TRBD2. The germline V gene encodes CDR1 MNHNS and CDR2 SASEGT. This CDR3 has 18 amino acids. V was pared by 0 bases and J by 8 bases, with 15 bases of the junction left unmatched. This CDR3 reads CASSEAQGREARSYEQFF. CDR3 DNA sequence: TGTGCCAGCAGTGAAGCGCAAGGGCGGGAGGCCCGTAGCTATGAGCAGTTCTTC.

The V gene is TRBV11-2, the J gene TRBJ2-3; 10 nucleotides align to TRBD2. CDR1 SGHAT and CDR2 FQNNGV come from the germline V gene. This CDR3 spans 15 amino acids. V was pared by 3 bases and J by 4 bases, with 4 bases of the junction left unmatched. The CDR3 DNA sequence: TGTGCCAGCAGCTTTAGCGGGAGGTACCCAGATACGCAGTATTTT. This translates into CASSFSGRYPDTQYF. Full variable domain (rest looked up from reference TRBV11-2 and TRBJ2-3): EAGVAQSPRYKIIEKRQSVAFWCNPISGHATLYWYQQILGQGPKLLIQFQNNGVVDDSQLPKDRFSAERLKGVDSTLKIQPAKLEDSAVYLCASSFSGRYPDTQYFGPGTRLTVL.

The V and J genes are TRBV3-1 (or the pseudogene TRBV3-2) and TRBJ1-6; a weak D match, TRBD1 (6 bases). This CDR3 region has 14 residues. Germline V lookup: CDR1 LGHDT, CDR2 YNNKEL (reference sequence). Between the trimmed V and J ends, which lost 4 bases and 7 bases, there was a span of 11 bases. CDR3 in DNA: TGTGCCAGCAGCCCCAGGGGTCCAAATTCACCCCTCCACTTT. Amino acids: CASSPRGPNSPLHF.

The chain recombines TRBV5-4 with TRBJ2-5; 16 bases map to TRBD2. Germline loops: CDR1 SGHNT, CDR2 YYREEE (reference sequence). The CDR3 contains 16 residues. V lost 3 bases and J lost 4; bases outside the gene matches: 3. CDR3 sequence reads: CASSSGLAGGGETQYF. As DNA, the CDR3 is TGTGCCAGCAGCTCGGGACTAGCGGGAGGGGGAGAGACCCAGTACTTC.

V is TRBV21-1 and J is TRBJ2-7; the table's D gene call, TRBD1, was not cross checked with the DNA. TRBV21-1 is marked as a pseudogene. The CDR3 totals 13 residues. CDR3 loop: CASSKDRTYEQYF. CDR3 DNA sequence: TGTGCCAGCAGCAAAGACAGAACCTACGAGCAGTACTTC.

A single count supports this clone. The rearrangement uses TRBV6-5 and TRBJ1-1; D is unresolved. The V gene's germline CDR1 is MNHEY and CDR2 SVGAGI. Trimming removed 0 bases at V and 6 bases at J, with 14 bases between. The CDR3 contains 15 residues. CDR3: CASSYSKGSRAEAFF. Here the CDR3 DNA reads TGTGCCAGCAGTTACTCGAAAGGGAGTCGGGCTGAAGCTTTCTTT.

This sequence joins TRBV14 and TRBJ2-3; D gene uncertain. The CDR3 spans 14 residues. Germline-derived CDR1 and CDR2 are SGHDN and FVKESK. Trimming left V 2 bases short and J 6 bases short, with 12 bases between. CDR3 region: CASSQPGLRDTQYF. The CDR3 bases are TGTGCCAGCAGCCAACCGGGTCTAAGGGATACGCAGTATTTT.

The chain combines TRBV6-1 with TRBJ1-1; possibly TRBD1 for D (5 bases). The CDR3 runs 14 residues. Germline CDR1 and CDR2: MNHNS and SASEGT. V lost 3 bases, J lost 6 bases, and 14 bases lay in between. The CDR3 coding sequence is TGTGCCAGCAGTGACCATCAGGGAGGGGCTGAAGCTTTCTTT. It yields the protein CASSDHQGGAEAFF.

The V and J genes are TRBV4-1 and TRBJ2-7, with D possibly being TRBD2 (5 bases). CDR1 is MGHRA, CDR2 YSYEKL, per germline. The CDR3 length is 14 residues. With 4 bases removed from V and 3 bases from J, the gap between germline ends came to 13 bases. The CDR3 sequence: CASSLDEGVYEQYF. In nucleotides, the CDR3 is TGCGCCAGCAGCCTGGACGAGGGAGTCTACGAGCAGTACTTC.

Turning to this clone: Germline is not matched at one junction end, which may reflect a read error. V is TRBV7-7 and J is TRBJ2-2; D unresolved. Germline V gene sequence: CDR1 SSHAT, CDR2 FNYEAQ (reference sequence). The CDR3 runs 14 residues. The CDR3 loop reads CASSQTGNTGELFF. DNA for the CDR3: TGTGCTAGCAGCCAAACCGGGAACACCGGGGAGCTGTTTTTT.

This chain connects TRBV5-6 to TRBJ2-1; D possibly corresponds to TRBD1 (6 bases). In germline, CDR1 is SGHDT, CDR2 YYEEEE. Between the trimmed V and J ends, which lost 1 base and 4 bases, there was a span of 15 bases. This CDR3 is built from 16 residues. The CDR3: CASSLRLIQGYNEQFF. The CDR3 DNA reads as TGTGCCAGCAGCTTGCGGTTGATACAGGGATACAATGAGCAGTTCTTC.

CDR3 sequence reads: CASSQGFGGEQYF. CDR3 coding DNA: TGCGCCAGCAGCCAGGGGTTCGGGGGCGAGCAGTACTTC. V and J are TRBV4-1 and TRBJ2-7, with a possible D match to TRBD2 (6 bases). Germline V lookup: CDR1 MGHRA, CDR2 YSYEKL. CDR3 length: 13 amino acids. The V and J ends lost 3 bases and 6 bases respectively, with 12 bases between them.

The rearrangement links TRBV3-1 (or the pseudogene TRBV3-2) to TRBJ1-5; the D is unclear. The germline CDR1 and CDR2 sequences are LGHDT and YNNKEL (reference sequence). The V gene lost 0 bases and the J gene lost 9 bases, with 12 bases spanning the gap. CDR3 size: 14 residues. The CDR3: CASSQDTLLRPQHF. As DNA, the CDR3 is TGTGCCAGCAGCCAAGACACCCTACTGAGGCCCCAGCATTTT.

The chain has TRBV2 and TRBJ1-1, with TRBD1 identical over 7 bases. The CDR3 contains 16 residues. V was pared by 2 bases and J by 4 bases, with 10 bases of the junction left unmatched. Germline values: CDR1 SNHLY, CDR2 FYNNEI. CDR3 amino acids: CASSESADRWATEAFF. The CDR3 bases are TGTGCCAGCAGTGAATCCGCGGACAGGTGGGCCACTGAAGCTTTCTTT.

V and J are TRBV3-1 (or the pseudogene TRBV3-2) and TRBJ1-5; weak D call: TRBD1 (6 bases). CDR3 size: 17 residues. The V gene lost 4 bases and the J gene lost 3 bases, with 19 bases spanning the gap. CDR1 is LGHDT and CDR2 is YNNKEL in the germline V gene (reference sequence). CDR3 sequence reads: CASSRNRTETFNQPQHF. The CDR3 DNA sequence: TGTGCCAGCAGCCGTAATAGGACAGAGACCTTCAATCAGCCCCAGCATTTT.

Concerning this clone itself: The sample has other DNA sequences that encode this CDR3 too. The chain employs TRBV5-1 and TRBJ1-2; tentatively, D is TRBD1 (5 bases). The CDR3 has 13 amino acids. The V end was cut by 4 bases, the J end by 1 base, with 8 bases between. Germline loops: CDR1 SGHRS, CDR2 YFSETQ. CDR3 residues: CASSLDSNYGYTF. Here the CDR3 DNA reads TGCGCCAGCAGCCTCGACAGTAACTATGGCTACACCTTC.

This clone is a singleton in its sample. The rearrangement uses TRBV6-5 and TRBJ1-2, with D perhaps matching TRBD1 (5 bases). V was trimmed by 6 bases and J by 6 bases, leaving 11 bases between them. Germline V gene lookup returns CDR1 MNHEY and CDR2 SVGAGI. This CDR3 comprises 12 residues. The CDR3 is CASRSDRDGYTF. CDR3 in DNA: TGTGCCAGCAGGAGCGACAGAGATGGCTACACCTTC.

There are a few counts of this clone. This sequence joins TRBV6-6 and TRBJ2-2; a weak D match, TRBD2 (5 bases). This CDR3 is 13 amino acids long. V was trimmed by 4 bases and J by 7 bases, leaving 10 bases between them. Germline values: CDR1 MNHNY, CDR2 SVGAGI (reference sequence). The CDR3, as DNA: TGTGCCAGCAGTTGGTACCGGGACGGGGAGCTGTTTTTT. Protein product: CASSWYRDGELFF.

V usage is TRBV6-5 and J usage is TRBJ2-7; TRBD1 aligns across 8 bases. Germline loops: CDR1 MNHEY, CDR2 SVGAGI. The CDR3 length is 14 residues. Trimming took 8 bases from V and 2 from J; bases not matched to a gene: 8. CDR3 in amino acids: CASLRDRSTYEQYF. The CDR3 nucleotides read TGTGCCAGCCTCCGGGACAGGTCCACCTACGAGCAGTACTTC.